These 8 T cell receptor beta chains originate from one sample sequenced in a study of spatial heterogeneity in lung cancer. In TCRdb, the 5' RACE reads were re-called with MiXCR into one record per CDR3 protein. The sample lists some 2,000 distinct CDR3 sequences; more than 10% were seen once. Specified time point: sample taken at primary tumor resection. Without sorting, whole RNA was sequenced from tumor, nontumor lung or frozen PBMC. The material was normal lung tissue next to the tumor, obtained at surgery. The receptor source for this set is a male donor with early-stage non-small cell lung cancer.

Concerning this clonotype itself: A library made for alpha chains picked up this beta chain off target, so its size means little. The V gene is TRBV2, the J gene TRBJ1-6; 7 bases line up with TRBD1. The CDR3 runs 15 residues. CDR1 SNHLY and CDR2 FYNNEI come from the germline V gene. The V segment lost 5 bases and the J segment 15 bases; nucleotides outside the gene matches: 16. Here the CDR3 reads CASSSPGTEAWNLHF. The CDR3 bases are TGTGCCAGCAGTTCCCCCGGGACAGAGGCTTGGAACCTCCACTTT.

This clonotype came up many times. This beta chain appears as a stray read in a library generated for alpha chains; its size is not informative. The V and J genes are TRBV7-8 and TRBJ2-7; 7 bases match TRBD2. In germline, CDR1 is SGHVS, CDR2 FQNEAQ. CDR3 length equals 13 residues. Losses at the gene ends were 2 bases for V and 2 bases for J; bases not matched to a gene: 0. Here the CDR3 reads CASSLSGTYEQYF. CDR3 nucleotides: TGTGCCAGCAGCTTAAGCGGGACCTACGAGCAGTACTTC. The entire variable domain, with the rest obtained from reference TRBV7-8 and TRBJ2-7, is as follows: GAGVSQSPRYKVAKRGQDVALRCDPISGHVSLFWYQQALGQGPEFLTYFQNEAQLDKSGLPSDRFFAERPEGSVSTLKIQRTQQEDSAVYLCASSLSGTYEQYFGPGTRLTVT.

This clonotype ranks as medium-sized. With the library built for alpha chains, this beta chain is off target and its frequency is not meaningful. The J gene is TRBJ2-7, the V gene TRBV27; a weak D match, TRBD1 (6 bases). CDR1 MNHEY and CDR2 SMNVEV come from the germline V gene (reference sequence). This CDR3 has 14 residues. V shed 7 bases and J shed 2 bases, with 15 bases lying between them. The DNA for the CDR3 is TGTGCCAGCATATCGGGGACACCAACCTACGAGCAGTACTTC. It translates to CASISGTPTYEQYF.

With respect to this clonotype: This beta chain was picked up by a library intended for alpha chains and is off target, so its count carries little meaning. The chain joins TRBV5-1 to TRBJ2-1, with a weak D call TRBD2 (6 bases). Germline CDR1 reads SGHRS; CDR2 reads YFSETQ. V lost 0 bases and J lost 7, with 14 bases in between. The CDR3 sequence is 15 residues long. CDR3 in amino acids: CASSLGLVTMNEQFF. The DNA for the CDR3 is TGCGCCAGCAGCTTGGGACTAGTTACGATGAATGAGCAGTTCTTC.

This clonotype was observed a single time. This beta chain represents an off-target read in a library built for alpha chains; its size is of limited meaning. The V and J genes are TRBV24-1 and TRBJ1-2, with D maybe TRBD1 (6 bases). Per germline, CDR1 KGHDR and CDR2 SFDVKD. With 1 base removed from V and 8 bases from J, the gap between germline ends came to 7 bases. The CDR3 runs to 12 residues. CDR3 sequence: CATSDFDRGYTF. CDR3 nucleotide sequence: TGTGCCACCAGTGATTTCGACAGGGGCTACACCTTC.

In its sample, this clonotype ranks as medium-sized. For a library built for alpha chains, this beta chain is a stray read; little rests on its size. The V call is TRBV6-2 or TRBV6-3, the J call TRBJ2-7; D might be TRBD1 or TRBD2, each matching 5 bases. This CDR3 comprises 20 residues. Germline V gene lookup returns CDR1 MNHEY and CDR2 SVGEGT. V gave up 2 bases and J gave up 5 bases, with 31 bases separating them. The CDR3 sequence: CASSYRSGWPIGTFTHEQYF. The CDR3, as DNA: TGTGCCAGCAGTTACAGAAGCGGATGGCCGATAGGGACGTTTACTCACGAGCAGTACTTC.

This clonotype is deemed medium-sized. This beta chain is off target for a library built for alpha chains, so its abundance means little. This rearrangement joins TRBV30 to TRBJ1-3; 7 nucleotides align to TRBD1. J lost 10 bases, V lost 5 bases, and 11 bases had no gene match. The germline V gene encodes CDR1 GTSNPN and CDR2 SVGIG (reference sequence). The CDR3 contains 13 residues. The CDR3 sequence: CAWVDRETGTIYF. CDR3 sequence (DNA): TGTGCCTGGGTCGACAGGGAAACAGGGACCATATATTTT.

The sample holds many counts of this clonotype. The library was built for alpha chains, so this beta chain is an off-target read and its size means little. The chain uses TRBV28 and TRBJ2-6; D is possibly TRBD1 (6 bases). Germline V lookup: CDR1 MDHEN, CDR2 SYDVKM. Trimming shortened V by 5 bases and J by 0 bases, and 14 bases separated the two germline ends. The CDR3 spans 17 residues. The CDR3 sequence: CASSRRQAPSGANVLTF. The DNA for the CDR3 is TGTGCCAGCAGTCGGAGACAGGCCCCCTCTGGGGCCAACGTCCTGACTTTC.